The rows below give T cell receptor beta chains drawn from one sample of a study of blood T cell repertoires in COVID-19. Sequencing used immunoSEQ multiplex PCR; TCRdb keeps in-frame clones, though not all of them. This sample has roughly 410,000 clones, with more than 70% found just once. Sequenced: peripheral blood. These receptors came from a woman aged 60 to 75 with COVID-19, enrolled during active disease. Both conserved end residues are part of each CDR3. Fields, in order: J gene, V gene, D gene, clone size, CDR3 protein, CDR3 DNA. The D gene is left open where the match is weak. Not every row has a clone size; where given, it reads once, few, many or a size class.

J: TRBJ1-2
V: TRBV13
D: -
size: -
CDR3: CASSLGRVLHGYTF
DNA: TGTGCCAGCAGCTTAGGCCGGGTCCTCCATGGCTACACCTTC

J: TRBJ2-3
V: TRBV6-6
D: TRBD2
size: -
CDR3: CASRSGGAKDTQYF
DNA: TGTGCCAGCAGGAGCGGGGGGGCCAAAGATACGCAGTATTTT

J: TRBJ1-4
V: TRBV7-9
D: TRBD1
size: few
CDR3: CASSNRDSTNEKLFF
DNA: TGTGCCAGCAGCAATAGGGACAGCACTAATGAAAAACTGTTTTTT

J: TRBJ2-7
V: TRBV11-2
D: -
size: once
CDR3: CASSVTWQGSSYEQYF
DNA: TGTGCCAGCAGCGTGACTTGGCAGGGGAGCTCCTACGAGCAGTACTTC

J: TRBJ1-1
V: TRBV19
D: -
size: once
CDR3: CASSIRRGSNTEAFF
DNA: TGTGCCAGTAGTATAAGGAGGGGTTCGAACACTGAAGCTTTCTTT

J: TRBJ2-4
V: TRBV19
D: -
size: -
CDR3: CASSQWTRGGIQYF
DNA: TGTGCCAGTAGCCAGTGGACAAGGGGCGGCATTCAGTACTTC

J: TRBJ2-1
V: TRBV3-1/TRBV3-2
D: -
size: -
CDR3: CASSQDGGQNSYNEQFF
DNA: TGTGCCAGCAGCCAAGACGGGGGACAGAACTCCTACAATGAGCAGTTCTTC

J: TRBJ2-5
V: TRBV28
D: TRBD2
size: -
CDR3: CASSFISGGYQETQYF
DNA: TGTGCCAGCAGTTTTATAAGCGGGGGGTACCAAGAGACCCAGTACTTC

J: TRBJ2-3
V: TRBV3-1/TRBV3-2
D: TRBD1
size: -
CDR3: CASSAPPGQGRDTQYF
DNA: TGTGCCAGCAGCGCCCCTCCGGGACAGGGACGAGATACGCAGTATTTT

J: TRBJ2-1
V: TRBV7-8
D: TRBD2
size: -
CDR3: CASSIRTSGASIEQFF
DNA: TGTGCCAGCAGCATACGGACTAGCGGGGCGTCAATAGAGCAGTTCTTC

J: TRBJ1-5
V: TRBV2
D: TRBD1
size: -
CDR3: CASSVPGTGQQPQHF
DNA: TGTGCCAGCAGCGTCCCCGGGACAGGGCAGCAGCCCCAGCATTTT

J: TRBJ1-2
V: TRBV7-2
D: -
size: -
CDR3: CASSLDGPNYGYTF
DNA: TGTGCCAGCAGCTTAGATGGCCCCAACTATGGCTACACCTTC

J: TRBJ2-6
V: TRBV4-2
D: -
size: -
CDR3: CASSQSLSSGANVLTF
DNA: TGTGCCAGCAGCCAATCTTTGTCCTCTGGGGCCAACGTCCTGACTTTC

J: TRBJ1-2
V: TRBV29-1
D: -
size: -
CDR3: CSVEDRDTSFYGYTF
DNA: TGCAGCGTTGAAGACCGGGACACCTCGTTCTATGGCTACACCTTC

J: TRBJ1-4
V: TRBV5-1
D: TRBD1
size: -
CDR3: CASSSRGDRGEKLFF
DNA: TGCGCCAGCAGCTCTCGGGGGGACAGGGGCGAAAAACTGTTTTTT

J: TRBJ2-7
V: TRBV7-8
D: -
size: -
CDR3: CASSPQGGGSYEQYF
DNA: TGTGCCAGCAGCCCCCAGGGGGGCGGATCCTACGAGCAGTACTTC

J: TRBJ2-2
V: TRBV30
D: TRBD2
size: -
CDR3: CAWSGLAVNTGELFF
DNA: TGTGCCTGGTCGGGGCTAGCGGTGAACACCGGGGAGCTGTTTTTT

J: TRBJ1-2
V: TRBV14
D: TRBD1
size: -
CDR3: CASSQGTGPYGYTF
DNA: TGTGCCAGCAGCCAAGGGACAGGCCCATATGGCTACACCTTC

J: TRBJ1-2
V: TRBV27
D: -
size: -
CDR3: CASSLQGRDGYTF
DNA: TGTGCCAGCAGTTTACAGGGGAGGGATGGCTACACCTTC

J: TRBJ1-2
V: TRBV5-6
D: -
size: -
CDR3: CASKRRGAQGYTF
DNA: TGTGCCAGCAAACGCCGGGGGGCGCAGGGCTACACCTTC

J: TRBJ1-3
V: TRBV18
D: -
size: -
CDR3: CASSLGQSSGNTIYF
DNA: TGTGCCAGCTCACTAGGACAGAGCTCTGGAAACACCATATATTTT

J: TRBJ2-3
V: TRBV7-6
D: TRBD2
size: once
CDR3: CASSLAHGGGAQDTQYF
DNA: TGTGCCAGCAGCTTAGCGCATGGCGGGGGGGCCCAAGATACGCAGTATTTT

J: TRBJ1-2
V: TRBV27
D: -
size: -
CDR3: CASSGEDYGYTF
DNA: TGTGCCAGCTCGGGGGAGGACTATGGCTACACCTTC

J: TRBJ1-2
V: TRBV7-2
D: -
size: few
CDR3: CASSPGAGNYGYTF
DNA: TGTGCCAGCAGCCCAGGGGCAGGGAATTATGGCTACACCTTC

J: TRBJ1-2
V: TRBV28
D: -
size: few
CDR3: CASSRDIYGYTF
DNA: TGTGCCAGCAGCCGGGACATCTATGGCTACACCTTC

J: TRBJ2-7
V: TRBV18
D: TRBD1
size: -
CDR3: CASSPNPGQNTPEQYF
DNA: TGTGCCAGCTCACCAAACCCGGGACAGAATACACCCGAGCAGTACTTC

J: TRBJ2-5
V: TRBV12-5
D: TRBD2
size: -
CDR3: CASGFREGKETQYF
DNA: TGTGCTAGTGGTTTCAGGGAGGGCAAAGAGACCCAGTACTTC

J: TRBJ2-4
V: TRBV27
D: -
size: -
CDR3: CASSNGQLPTIQYF
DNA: TGTGCCAGCAGTAACGGACAGTTACCAACCATTCAGTACTTC

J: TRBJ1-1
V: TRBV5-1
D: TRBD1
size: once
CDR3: CASSLKEGALLNTEAFF
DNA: TGCGCCAGCAGCTTAAAAGAGGGGGCCTTATTGAACACTGAAGCTTTCTTT